Below, 22 T cell receptor beta chains from the same sample are listed, as sequenced in a study of metastatic and nonmetastatic thyroid tumors. TCRdb reprocessed the PCR reads via MiXCR. The sample records approximately 32,000 clones, about 15% being singletons. Thyroid surgery had not been preceded by any treatment in any patient. The sample consisted of blood. The source is a male donor with papillary thyroid cancer or a benign thyroid nodule (not recorded which). Some clones in this sample may be carry-over from other donors' samples.

The chain carries TRBV6-1 and TRBJ1-1; 10 bases map to TRBD1. The V gene's germline CDR1 is MNHNS and CDR2 SASEGT. V shed 6 bases, J shed 7 bases, and the junction held 2 bases outside the gene matches. This CDR3 is built from 12 residues. DNA of the CDR3: TGTGCCAGCAGCGGACAGGGGGTTGAAGCTTTCTTT. This sequence encodes CASSGQGVEAFF.

This clone was observed at least ten times. The chain recombines TRBV18 with TRBJ2-1, with 12 bases aligning to TRBD2. The CDR3 loop spans 16 amino acids. The germline gives CDR1 KGHSH, CDR2 LQKENI. V lost 3 bases and J lost 4; bases outside the gene matches: 4. This CDR3 reads CASSPLAGGPYNEQFF. CDR3 DNA sequence: TGTGCCAGCTCACCGCTAGCGGGAGGGCCGTACAATGAGCAGTTCTTC.

The chain links TRBV2 to TRBJ1-2; D is undetermined. The CDR3 runs 14 residues. V was clipped by 0 bases and J by 2 bases, with 7 bases between them. Germline CDR1 and CDR2: SNHLY and FYNNEI. CDR3 sequence: CASSEAARNYGYTF. CDR3 nucleotides: TGTGCCAGCAGTGAAGCGGCCCGCAACTATGGCTACACCTTC.

This clone came up many times. In the same sample, other DNA sequences code for this CDR3. The chain couples TRBV5-1 to TRBJ2-3; TRBD1 matches at 8 bases. The CDR3 has 16 residues. The V segment lost 1 base and the J segment 0 bases; nucleotides outside the gene matches: 4. CDR1 and CDR2 (germline): SGHRS, YFSETQ. The CDR3: CASSLFGDRSTDTQYF. DNA for the CDR3: TGCGCCAGCAGCTTGTTCGGGGACAGGAGCACAGATACGCAGTATTTT.

A word on this clone: This may arise from a read error, as a much more abundant clone is one base away. The V gene is TRBV7-3, the J gene TRBJ2-1, with D perhaps TRBD1 (6 bases). The CDR3 runs 17 residues. Germline V CDR1 and CDR2: SGHTA, FQGTGA. With 5 bases removed from V and 2 bases from J, the gap between germline ends came to 19 bases. In nucleotides, the CDR3 is TGTGCCAGCAGCCAGACTGGGGGCTCAGTAGCCTACAATGAGCAGTTCTTC. Encoded protein: CASSQTGGSVAYNEQFF.

Ten or more counts support this clone. The V and J genes are TRBV7-7 and TRBJ2-1; 7 positions agree with TRBD2. CDR1 and CDR2 (germline): SSHAT, FNYEAQ (reference sequence). The V segment lost 2 bases and the J segment 2 bases; nucleotides outside the gene matches: 18. This CDR3 is built from 20 residues. CDR3 residues: CASSLSSAVEAGLPYNEQFF. The CDR3 nucleotides are TGTGCCAGCAGCTTAAGTTCGGCGGTTGAAGCGGGACTGCCCTACAATGAGCAGTTCTTC.

This clone was counted at least ten times. V usage is TRBV6-1 and J usage is TRBJ2-7; D is unclear. The V gene lost 6 bases and the J gene lost 4 bases, with 16 bases spanning the gap. The germline V gene encodes CDR1 MNHNS and CDR2 SASEGT. The CDR3 length is 14 residues. CDR3 DNA sequence: TGTGCCAGCAGAGAGTTTGACGGTGATTACGAGCAGTACTTC. This translates into CASREFDGDYEQYF.

The J gene is TRBJ1-4, the V gene TRBV5-1; D is uncertain. Trimming took off 1 base at V and 5 bases at J, with 12 bases between the two ends. The CDR3 consists of 15 residues. Germline V gene lookup returns CDR1 SGHRS and CDR2 YFSETQ. The chain's CDR3 is CASSLNGDRNEKLFF. The CDR3 DNA sequence: TGCGCCAGCAGCTTGAACGGAGATCGGAATGAAAAACTGTTTTTT.

This clone was detected ten times or more. This chain's CDR3 is CASSLMGFNEKLFF. CDR3 coding DNA: TGTGCCAGCAGCTTGATGGGGTTTAACGAAAAACTGTTTTTT. The V gene is TRBV5-8, the J gene TRBJ1-4; D is unclear. Trimming pared 1 base from V and 8 bases from J, leaving 12 bases between. Germline values: CDR1 SGHTS, CDR2 YDEGEE. The CDR3 consists of 14 residues.

At least ten counts were recorded for this clone. The V gene is TRBV11-1, the J gene TRBJ2-5; D tentatively fits TRBD1 or TRBD2 (5 bases each). Germline V gene lookup returns CDR1 SGHAT and CDR2 FQDESV (reference sequence). V lost 5 bases, J lost 1 base, and 11 bases lay in between. The CDR3 has 14 residues. This CDR3 reads CASSPEGIQETQYF. The CDR3 region has the DNA TGTGCCAGCAGCCCTGAGGGGATCCAAGAGACCCAGTACTTC. The variable domain in full, completed from reference TRBV11-1 and TRBJ2-5, reads EAEVAQSPRYKITEKSQAVAFWCDPISGHATLYWYRQILGQGPELLVQFQDESVVDDSQLPKDRFSAERLKGVDSTLKIQPAELGDSAMYLCASSPEGIQETQYFGPGTRLLVL.

A few counts support this clone. J is TRBJ2-5 and V is TRBV6-1, with D perhaps TRBD1 or TRBD2 (6 bases each). CDR1 is MNHNS, CDR2 SASEGT, per germline. Trimming removed 4 bases at V and 5 bases at J, with 17 bases between. This CDR3 comprises 15 residues. Written as DNA, the CDR3 is TGTGCCAGCAGTGTTTCCCTGGGGGGCAAGGAGACCCAGTACTTC. This encodes CASSVSLGGKETQYF.

The chain carries TRBV4-1 and TRBJ2-1; D gene unclear. V was shortened by 0 bases and J by 4 bases, with 13 bases between the two germline ends. The CDR3 covers 16 residues. Germline lookup yields CDR1 MGHRA and CDR2 YSYEKL. CDR3 sequence (DNA): TGCGCCAGCAGCCAAGATCATGCTAGTGGATACAATGAGCAGTTCTTC. This codes for CASSQDHASGYNEQFF.

V is TRBV12-5 and J is TRBJ1-3; perhaps TRBD1 as D (6 bases). CDR1 is LGHNT, CDR2 FRNRAP, per germline. The CDR3 covers 15 residues. Trimming took off 1 base at V and 4 bases at J, with 11 bases between the two ends. The CDR3 loop is CASGLAAGAGNTIYF. The CDR3 region has the DNA TGTGCTAGTGGTTTGGCCGCAGGGGCAGGAAACACCATATATTTT.

As to this clone: A much more abundant neighbour one base away suggests this may be a read error. V and J are TRBV27 and TRBJ2-4; possibly TRBD2 for D (5 bases). The CDR3 length is 15 residues. Trimming removed 2 bases at V and 7 bases at J, with 15 bases between. Germline V gene lookup returns CDR1 MNHEY and CDR2 SMNVEV (reference sequence). The CDR3 nucleotides are TGTGCCAGCAGTTTACCCCCGTTAAGGGAGAACATTCAGTACTTC. Amino acid sequence: CASSLPPLRENIQYF.

This clone has a count of ten or more. This chain joins TRBV15 and TRBJ2-2; TRBD1 aligns across 9 bases. This CDR3 has 16 residues. V dropped 0 bases and J dropped 5; count of bases not matched to a gene: 4. The germline CDR1 and CDR2 sequences are LNHNV and YYDKDF (reference sequence). This CDR3 is CATSRERTGVTGELFF. The CDR3, as DNA: TGTGCCACCAGCAGAGAGAGGACAGGGGTGACCGGGGAGCTGTTTTTT.

This clone was observed a handful of times. The chain carries TRBV20-1 and TRBJ2-1; D assignment may be TRBD1 or TRBD2 (5 bases each). V dropped 1 base and J dropped 7 bases, with 20 bases sitting between them. CDR1 is DFQATT, CDR2 SNEGSKA, per germline (reference sequence). The CDR3 runs 16 residues. CDR3: CSARGGRPGFCNEQFF. Here the CDR3 DNA reads TGCAGTGCTAGAGGGGGACGGCCGGGATTTTGTAATGAGCAGTTCTTC.

The table lists this clone with many counts. The chain has TRBV11-1 and TRBJ2-1; 7 nucleotides match TRBD1. The CDR3 is 15 residues long. V shed 5 bases and J 3 bases; nucleotides not matched to a gene: 7. Germline CDR1 reads SGHAT; CDR2 reads FQDESV (reference sequence). The chain's CDR3 is CASSPGQSRYNEQFF. The CDR3, as DNA: TGTGCCAGCAGCCCGGGACAGTCCCGCTACAATGAGCAGTTCTTC. The full variable domain, its missing parts supplied by reference TRBV11-1 and TRBJ2-1, is EAEVAQSPRYKITEKSQAVAFWCDPISGHATLYWYRQILGQGPELLVQFQDESVVDDSQLPKDRFSAERLKGVDSTLKIQPAELGDSAMYLCASSPGQSRYNEQFFGPGTRLTVL.

This clone turned up a few times. An end of the junction does not agree with germline; a read error may underlie this. DNA for the CDR3: TGTGCCACCAGCAGCCAGTGGCTCACAGATACTCAGTATTTT. Encoded protein: CATSSQWLTDTQYF. V usage is TRBV15 and J usage is TRBJ2-3; D not resolved. Germline CDR1 LNHNV, CDR2 YYDKDF (reference sequence). This CDR3 contains 14 residues.

As regards this clone: Mismatch with germline at one junction end may stem from a read error. The gene calls are TRBV30 and TRBJ2-2, with TRBD2 matching over 7 bases. Germline CDR1 and CDR2: GTSNPN and SVGIG (reference sequence). CDR3 length equals 13 residues. The CDR3 nucleotides are TGTGCCGGGAGAGGGACTAACACCGGGGAGCCGTTTTTT. It translates to CAGRGTNTGEPFF.

This clone turned up a few times. A read error may be the cause here, since a much bigger clone is one base away. The same CDR3 arises from other DNA sequences in this sample as well. The chain uses TRBV7-8 and TRBJ2-1, with TRBD2 as a possible D gene (6 bases). Trimming removed 1 base at V and 10 bases at J, with 11 bases between. Germline V gene sequence: CDR1 SGHVS, CDR2 FQNEAQ. The CDR3 consists of 13 residues. The CDR3 DNA reads as TGTGCCAGCAGCTTAGTGGGCGGGAACGAGCAGTTCTTC. This sequence encodes CASSLVGGNEQFF.

This clone appeared many times. The V and J genes are TRBV6-2 or TRBV6-3 and TRBJ2-3; D unclear. Per germline, CDR1 MNHEY and CDR2 SVGEGT. This CDR3 is 13 amino acids long. V shed 5 bases and J shed 3 bases, with 9 bases lying between them. The chain's CDR3 is CASSLGNTDTQYF. The CDR3 DNA is TGTGCCAGCAGTCTGGGGAATACAGATACGCAGTATTTT.

This clone was observed at least ten times. The V gene is TRBV5-1, the J gene TRBJ2-7; D possibly uses TRBD1 or TRBD2 (5 bases each). This CDR3 comprises 15 residues. Germline V lookup: CDR1 SGHRS, CDR2 YFSETQ. The germline V and J ends were trimmed by 7 bases and 0 bases, with 17 bases remaining between them. CDR3 bases: TGCGCCAGCTCCCATGGGACGGGTAGCTCCTACGAGCAGTACTTC. Translation gives CASSHGTGSSYEQYF.